The 16 T cell receptor beta chains below come from one sample, sequenced in a study of control samples from healthy donors and cancer patients. Clones were read by immunoSEQ multiplex PCR, and TCRdb kept only the in-frame ones, dropping some. The sample has roughly 170,000 clones; over 80% are singletons. The sequenced material came from blood. All receptors derive from a man between 18 and 35 years old in good health.

This clone was detected once. The chain links TRBV25-1 to TRBJ1-1; D possibly corresponds to TRBD1 (5 bases). The germline V and J ends were trimmed by 3 bases and 1 base, with 18 bases remaining between them. The germline V gene has CDR1 MGHDK and CDR2 SYGVNS. This CDR3 comprises 17 residues. CDR3 in DNA: TGTGCCAGCAGTGATAGTCGGTTGAAGGGGCAGAACACTGAAGCTTTCTTT. Residues: CASSDSRLKGQNTEAFF.

This clone is a singleton in its sample. The chain employs TRBV29-1 and TRBJ2-5; possible D gene TRBD2, 6 bases. CDR1 is SQVTM and CDR2 is ANQGSEA in the germline V gene. The length of the CDR3 is 12 residues. The V gene lost 7 bases and the J gene lost 2 bases, with 11 bases spanning the gap. The CDR3 bases are TGCAGCGCCCGTGGGGGGCAAGAGACCCAGTACTTC. It translates to CSARGGQETQYF. The whole variable domain, remainder taken from reference TRBV29-1 and TRBJ2-5, is SAVISQKPSRDICQRGTSLTIQCQVDSQVTMMFWYRQQPGQSLTLIATANQGSEATYESGFVIDKFPISRPNLTFSTLTVSNMSPEDSSIYLCSARGGQETQYFGPGTRLLVL.

CDR3 DNA sequence: TGCGCCAGCAGCTACGGGACAGGGTCCGATGAGCAGTTCTTC. This translates into CASSYGTGSDEQFF. The chain employs TRBV5-1 and TRBJ2-1; 9 bases line up with TRBD1. V shed 3 bases, J shed 8 bases, and the junction held 6 bases outside the gene matches. Per the germline V gene, CDR1 is SGHRS and CDR2 is YFSETQ. CDR3 length equals 14 residues.

The gene calls are TRBV19 and TRBJ2-1; D might be TRBD1 or TRBD2, each matching 5 bases. In germline, CDR1 is LNHDA, CDR2 SQIVND (reference sequence). This CDR3 has 12 amino acids. V lost 8 bases to trimming and J lost 8 bases, with 13 bases between them. The CDR3 DNA reads TGTGCCAGTTCGAGGGGCGGCTATGAGCAGTTCTTC. Translating gives CASSRGGYEQFF.

This CDR3 is CASSPGQGVYNEQFF. The DNA of the CDR3 is TGTGCCAGCTCACCCGGACAAGGGGTTTACAATGAGCAGTTCTTC. The chain has TRBV18 and TRBJ2-1, with D possibly being TRBD1 (5 bases). The CDR3 covers 15 residues. Trimming pared 3 bases from V and 4 bases from J, leaving 13 bases between. CDR1 and CDR2 (germline): KGHSH, LQKENI.

The chain uses TRBV18 and TRBJ2-7; 10 bases align to TRBD1. V gave up 3 bases and J gave up 5 bases; unmatched junction bases: 7. This CDR3 is built from 15 residues. Germline V CDR1 and CDR2: KGHSH, LQKENI. CDR3 in DNA: TGTGCCAGCTCACCTCCCGGGACAGGGGATCACGAGCAGTACTTC. It codes for CASSPPGTGDHEQYF.

The chain uses TRBV29-1 and TRBJ2-7, with 11 bases lining up with TRBD2. This CDR3 has 13 amino acids. Germline V gene lookup returns CDR1 SQVTM and CDR2 ANQGSEA. V gave up 4 bases and J gave up 2 bases; unmatched junction bases: 1. CDR3 in amino acids: CSVGGLAAYEQYF. CDR3 sequence (DNA): TGCAGCGTTGGGGGACTAGCGGCCTACGAGCAGTACTTC.

The chain joins TRBV7-9 to TRBJ2-3; 8 positions match TRBD2. The CDR3 is 16 residues long. From germline, CDR1 is SEHNR and CDR2 FQNEAQ (reference sequence). V lost 2 bases to trimming and J lost 3 bases; unmatched junction nucleotides: 7. The DNA for the CDR3 is TGTGCCAGCAGCTTAAAATCCAGCGGGGGTACAGATACGCAGTATTTT. Protein: CASSLKSSGGTDTQYF. Full variable domain (outside the CDR3, taken from reference TRBV7-9 and TRBJ2-3): DTGVSQNPRHKITKRGQNVTFRCDPISEHNRLYWYRQTLGQGPEFLTYFQNEAQLEKSRLLSDRFSAERPKGSFSTLEIQRTEQGDSAMYLCASSLKSSGGTDTQYFGPGTRLTVL.

V usage is TRBV6-1 and J usage is TRBJ2-6, with 7 nucleotides matching TRBD2. Germline trimming cut 4 bases from V and 0 bases from J; bases unmatched to any gene: 3. CDR3 length: 16 residues. The germline V gene encodes CDR1 MNHNS and CDR2 SASEGT. Written as DNA, the CDR3 is TGTGCCAGCAGTGCCGCGGGAGACTCTGGGGCCAACGTCCTGACTTTC. It translates to CASSAAGDSGANVLTF.

This chain links TRBV28 with TRBJ1-5; D is uncertain. Germline assignment: CDR1 MDHEN and CDR2 SYDVKM. This CDR3 contains 13 residues. V gave up 1 base and J gave up 3 bases, with 4 bases separating them. The CDR3 nucleotides read TGTGCCAGCAGTTTATCGGCCAATCAGCCCCAGCATTTT. Amino acids: CASSLSANQPQHF. Full variable domain (rest looked up from reference TRBV28 and TRBJ1-5): DVKVTQSSRYLVKRTGEKVFLECVQDMDHENMFWYRQDPGLGLRLIYFSYDVKMKEKGDIPEGYSVSREKKERFSLILESASTNQTSMYLCASSLSANQPQHFGDGTRLSIL.

The chain uses TRBV4-2 and TRBJ2-5; D possibly corresponds to TRBD2 (6 bases). The germline V gene encodes CDR1 LGHNA and CDR2 YNFKEQ. Trimming took off 1 base at V and 4 bases at J, with 16 bases between the two ends. The CDR3 totals 16 residues. DNA of the CDR3: TGTGCCAGCAGCCAAGGAGACCAGCGGGTAGGAGAGACCCAGTACTTC. It is translated as CASSQGDQRVGETQYF.

J is TRBJ1-1 and V is TRBV5-6; TRBD1 aligns across 11 bases. Unmatched junction bases numbered 4, after V lost 4 bases and J lost 5 bases. In germline, CDR1 is SGHDT, CDR2 YYEEEE. This CDR3 comprises 14 residues. The DNA of the CDR3 is TGTGCCAGCAGCCGGGGACAGGGGGGGACTGAAGCTTTCTTT. This sequence encodes CASSRGQGGTEAFF.

The V and J genes are TRBV12-5 and TRBJ2-1, with TRBD2 matching 11 bases. J gave up 2 bases and V 7 bases, and 4 bases lay outside the gene matches. Germline V CDR1 and CDR2: LGHNT, FRNRAP. This CDR3 contains 15 residues. CDR3 residues: CASAPSGGPYNEQFF. The CDR3 coding sequence is TGTGCTAGTGCTCCTAGCGGGGGGCCCTACAATGAGCAGTTCTTC.

The chain carries TRBV19 and TRBJ1-5; tentatively, D is TRBD1 (5 bases). Germline lookup yields CDR1 LNHDA and CDR2 SQIVND (reference sequence). V dropped 10 bases and J dropped 5 bases, with 18 bases sitting between them. The CDR3 is 14 amino acids. CDR3 in amino acids: CATSTYRGDQPQHF. The CDR3 coding sequence is TGTGCCACCTCCACCTACCGGGGGGATCAGCCCCAGCATTTT.

CDR3 bases: TGCGCCAGCAGCTTGATGCAGGGCGATTCACCCCTCCACTTT. The encoded protein is CASSLMQGDSPLHF. The chain recombines TRBV5-1 with TRBJ1-6, with a weak D call TRBD1 (5 bases). Trimming left V 1 base short and J 8 bases short, with 10 bases between. The CDR3 length is 14 residues. The germline V gene encodes CDR1 SGHRS and CDR2 YFSETQ.

The chain links TRBV14 to TRBJ2-7, with 9 bases aligning to TRBD1. With 9 bases clipped from V and 0 bases from J, the junction kept 27 bases outside the gene matches. The CDR3 spans 21 residues. Germline V CDR1 and CDR2: SGHDN, FVKESK. The CDR3 spells CASSLGIIGGSQGAPSYEQYF. CDR3 in DNA: TGTGCCAGTTCTCTAGGAATTATCGGGGGCTCACAGGGGGCGCCCTCCTACGAGCAGTACTTC. Supplemented by reference TRBV14 and TRBJ2-7, the full variable domain reads EAGVTQFPSHSVIEKGQTVTLRCDPISGHDNLYWYRRVMGKEIKFLLHFVKESKQDESGMPNNRFLAERTGGTYSTLKVQPAELEDSGVYFCASSLGIIGGSQGAPSYEQYFGPGTRLTVT.